Below, 15 T cell receptor beta chains from the same sample are listed, as sequenced in a study of T-cell memory formation after mild COVID-19. MiXCR was run by TCRdb on the 5' RACE reads, yielding one entry per CDR3 protein. The sample shows 290,000 or so distinct CDR3 sequences, 15% to 20% of them seen only once. The sequencing sample was made of PBMCs or a T cell subset sorted from them (not recorded which). These receptors were obtained from a man aged 18 to 30 who had mild COVID-19 (a few samples of this study predate the infection). Cell type and time point are not known.

This CDR3 reads CASSYRGLAATDTQYF. The DNA of the CDR3 is TGTGCCAGCAGTTACAGGGGATTAGCGGCTACAGATACGCAGTATTTT. The chain recombines TRBV6-2 or TRBV6-3 with TRBJ2-3; a possible D gene is TRBD2 (6 bases). The CDR3 is 16 amino acids. Germline V CDR1 and CDR2: MNHEY, SVGEGT. Trimming pared 2 bases from V and 3 bases from J, leaving 15 bases between.

This clonotype has a handful of counts. Compared with germline, one end of the junction differs, possibly owing to a read error. The CDR3 sequence: CASSSGQGITDTQYF. As DNA, the CDR3 is TGTGCTAGCAGCTCCGGACAGGGTATAACAGATACGCAGTATTTT. The chain has TRBV7-7 and TRBJ2-3; 8 bases fit TRBD1. Germline V CDR1 and CDR2: SSHAT, FNYEAQ (reference sequence). The CDR3 extends over 15 amino acids.

A few counts support this clonotype. The chain employs TRBV5-5 and TRBJ1-4; 12 bases agree with TRBD1. This CDR3 has 16 amino acids. Germline V gives CDR1 SGHKS, CDR2 YYEKEE (reference sequence). V lost 3 bases, J lost 2 bases, and 2 bases stayed unmatched. The CDR3 coding sequence is TGTGCCAGCAGCTGGGACAGGGGGCGTACTAATGAAAAACTGTTTTTT. It codes for CASSWDRGRTNEKLFF.

This clonotype was counted between two and nine times. The chain links TRBV2 to TRBJ2-5; the match to TRBD1 covers 11 bases. This CDR3 spans 15 amino acids. J gave up 5 bases and V 6 bases, and 8 bases lay outside the gene matches. Germline lookup yields CDR1 SNHLY and CDR2 FYNNEI. The CDR3 nucleotides are TGTGCCAGCAGGGACGGACAGGGGGCCTGGGAGACCCAGTACTTC. Translating gives CASRDGQGAWETQYF. Complete variable domain (other parts from reference TRBV2 and TRBJ2-5): EPEVTQTPSHQVTQMGQEVILRCVPISNHLYFYWYRQILGQKVEFLVSFYNNEISEKSEIFDDQFSVERPDGSNFTLKIRSTKLEDSAMYFCASRDGQGAWETQYFGPGTRLLVL.

V gene TRBV6-6 combines with J gene TRBJ2-1, with no clear D. The CDR3 contains 11 residues. V lost 5 bases and J 8 bases, leaving 7 bases between the germline ends. The germline V gene has CDR1 MNHNY and CDR2 SVGAGI (reference sequence). The CDR3 coding sequence is TGTGCCAGCAGTGAGGCATATGAGCAGTTCTTC. It translates to CASSEAYEQFF.

The chain recombines TRBV12-5 with TRBJ1-4; D ambiguous. The length of the CDR3 is 15 residues. Per germline, CDR1 LGHNT and CDR2 FRNRAP. Between the trimmed V and J ends, which lost 7 bases and 7 bases, there was a span of 19 bases. This CDR3 reads CASAWLRPPGEKLFF. The CDR3 nucleotides read TGTGCTAGTGCGTGGCTTCGGCCGCCGGGTGAAAAACTGTTTTTT.

CDR3 residues: CASRSAGRTDTQYF. The DNA of the CDR3 is TGTGCCAGCAGATCAGCGGGGCGCACAGATACGCAGTATTTT. This chain uses TRBV27 with TRBJ2-3, with 7 nucleotides matching TRBD2. The CDR3 runs 14 residues. Germline V gene lookup returns CDR1 MNHEY and CDR2 SMNVEV (reference sequence). Trimming at V came to 6 bases and at J to 1 base, leaving 4 bases not matched to a gene.

This clonotype showed up many times. This chain joins TRBV20-1 and TRBJ1-1; D is unclear. V was cut by 3 bases and J by 0 bases, with 11 bases left in between. The CDR3 spans 14 residues. CDR1 and CDR2 from the germline V gene are DFQATT and SNEGSKA (reference sequence). In DNA form, the CDR3 reads TGCAGTGCTAGCAAGAACCGCATGAACACTGAAGCTTTCTTT. Its protein is CSASKNRMNTEAFF.

J is TRBJ2-3 and V is TRBV10-3; D might be TRBD2 (7 bases). Trimming took off 3 bases at V and 3 bases at J, with 13 bases between the two ends. The CDR3 covers 15 residues. Germline V CDR1 and CDR2: ENHRY, SYGVKD. The CDR3 DNA follows: TGTGCCATCAGTGACTACGGGGGGCCGACAGATACGCAGTATTTT. Protein sequence: CAISDYGGPTDTQYF.

This rearrangement joins TRBV20-1 to TRBJ2-3; D unclear. The germline V gene has CDR1 DFQATT and CDR2 SNEGSKA (reference sequence). V was pared by 4 bases and J by 6 bases, with 5 bases between. This CDR3 region has 10 residues. The CDR3 DNA follows: TGCAGTGCTACCGGGGATACGCAGTATTTT. Residues: CSATGDTQYF.

This clonotype was seen a few times. This chain links TRBV3-1 with TRBJ1-2; no firm D call. Germline V gives CDR1 LGHDT, CDR2 YNNKEL (reference sequence). The CDR3 has 16 residues. V was cut by 0 bases and J by 0 bases, with 11 bases left in between. The CDR3 DNA is TGTGCCAGCAGCCAAGATCTGGCACGTACTAACTATGGCTACACCTTC. This sequence encodes CASSQDLARTNYGYTF.

The rearrangement links TRBV12-3 or TRBV12-4 to TRBJ1-2; 8 nucleotides line up with TRBD1. This CDR3 comprises 15 residues. The J segment lost 4 bases and the V segment lost 5 bases, leaving 9 bases of the junction unmatched. In nucleotides, the CDR3 is TGTGCCAGCAGTCCAGCAGGGGGCGCATCCTATGGCTACACCTTC. It specifies CASSPAGGASYGYTF.

This clonotype occurred a few times. The chain uses TRBV5-6 and TRBJ2-7, with TRBD1 as a possible D gene (6 bases). Germline V CDR1 and CDR2: SGHDT, YYEEEE. V lost 4 bases and J 6 bases, leaving 20 bases between the germline ends. The CDR3 covers 15 residues. CDR3 loop: CASSPARQAFTEQYV. The CDR3 DNA is TGTGCCAGCAGCCCCGCAAGACAGGCTTTCACCGAGCAGTACGTC.

The chain joins TRBV7-8 to TRBJ2-2; D unresolved. The germline CDR1 and CDR2 sequences are SGHVS and FQNEAQ. Between the trimmed V and J ends, which lost 5 bases and 4 bases, there was a span of 11 bases. The CDR3 contains 14 residues. This chain's CDR3 is CASSLTPGTGELFF. The DNA for the CDR3 is TGTGCCAGCAGCCTAACCCCGGGCACCGGGGAGCTGTTTTTT.

V is TRBV4-3 and J is TRBJ1-3, with D perhaps TRBD1 (5 bases). This CDR3 has 17 amino acids. The germline V gene has CDR1 LGHNA and CDR2 YSLEER. V was cut by 3 bases and J by 4 bases, with 19 bases left in between. CDR3 DNA: TGCGCCAGCAGCCACCCGGGCAGGGATTTCTACGGAAACACCATATATTTT. This sequence encodes CASSHPGRDFYGNTIYF.